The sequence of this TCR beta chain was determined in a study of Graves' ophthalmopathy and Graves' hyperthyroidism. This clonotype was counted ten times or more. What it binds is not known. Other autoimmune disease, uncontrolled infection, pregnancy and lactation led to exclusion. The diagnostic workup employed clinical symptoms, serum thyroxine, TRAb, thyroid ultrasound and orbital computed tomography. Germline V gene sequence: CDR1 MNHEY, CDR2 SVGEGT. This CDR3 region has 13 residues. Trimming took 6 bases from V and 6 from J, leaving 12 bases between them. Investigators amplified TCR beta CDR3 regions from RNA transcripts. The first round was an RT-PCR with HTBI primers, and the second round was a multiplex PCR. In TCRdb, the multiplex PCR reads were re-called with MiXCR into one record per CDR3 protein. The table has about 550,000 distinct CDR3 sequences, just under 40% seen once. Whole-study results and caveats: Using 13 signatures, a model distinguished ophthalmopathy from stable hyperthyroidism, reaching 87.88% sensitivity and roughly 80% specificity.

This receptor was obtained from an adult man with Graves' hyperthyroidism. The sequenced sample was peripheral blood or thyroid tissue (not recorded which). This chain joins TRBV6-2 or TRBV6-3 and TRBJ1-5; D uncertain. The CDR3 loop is CASRTLSGQPQHF. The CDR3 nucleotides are TGTGCCAGCAGGACACTTTCGGGTCAGCCCCAGCATTTT.